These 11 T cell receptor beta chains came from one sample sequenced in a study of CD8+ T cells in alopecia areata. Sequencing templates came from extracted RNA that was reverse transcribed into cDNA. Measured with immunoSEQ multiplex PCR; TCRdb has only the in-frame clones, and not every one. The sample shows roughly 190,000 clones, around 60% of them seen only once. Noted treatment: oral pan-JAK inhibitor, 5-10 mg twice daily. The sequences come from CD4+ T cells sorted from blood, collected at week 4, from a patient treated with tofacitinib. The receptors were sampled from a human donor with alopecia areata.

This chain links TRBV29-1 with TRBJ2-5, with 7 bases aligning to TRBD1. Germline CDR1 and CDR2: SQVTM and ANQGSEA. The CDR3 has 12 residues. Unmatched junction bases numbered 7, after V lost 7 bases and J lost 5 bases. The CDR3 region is CSARTGGETQYF. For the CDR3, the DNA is TGCAGCGCTAGGACAGGTGGCGAGACCCAGTACTTC.

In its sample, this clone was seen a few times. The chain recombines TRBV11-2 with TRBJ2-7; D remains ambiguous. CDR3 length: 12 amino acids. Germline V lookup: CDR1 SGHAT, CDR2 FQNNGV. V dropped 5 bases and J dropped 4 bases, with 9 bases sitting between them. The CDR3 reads CASSRNLYEQYF. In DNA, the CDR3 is TGTGCCAGCAGCCGAAACTTATACGAGCAGTACTTC. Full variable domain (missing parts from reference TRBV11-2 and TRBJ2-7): EAGVAQSPRYKIIEKRQSVAFWCNPISGHATLYWYQQILGQGPKLLIQFQNNGVVDDSQLPKDRFSAERLKGVDSTLKIQPAKLEDSAVYLCASSRNLYEQYFGPGTRLTVT.

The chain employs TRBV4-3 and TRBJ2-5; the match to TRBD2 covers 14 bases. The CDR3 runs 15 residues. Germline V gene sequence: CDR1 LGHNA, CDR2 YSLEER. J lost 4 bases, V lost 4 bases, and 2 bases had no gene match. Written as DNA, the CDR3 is TGCGCCAGCAGCCGGGGGACTAGCGGGGGAGAGACCCAGTACTTC. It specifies CASSRGTSGGETQYF.

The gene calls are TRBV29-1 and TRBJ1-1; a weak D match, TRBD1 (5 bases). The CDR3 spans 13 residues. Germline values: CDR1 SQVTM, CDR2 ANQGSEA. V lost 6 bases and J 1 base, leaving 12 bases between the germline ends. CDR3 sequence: CSVRVGGNTEAFF. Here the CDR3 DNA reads TGCAGCGTACGTGTTGGGGGGAACACTGAAGCTTTCTTT.

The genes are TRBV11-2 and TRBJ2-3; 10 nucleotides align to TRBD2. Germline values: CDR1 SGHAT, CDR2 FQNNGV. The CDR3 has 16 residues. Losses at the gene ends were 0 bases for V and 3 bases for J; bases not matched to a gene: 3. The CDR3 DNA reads TGTGCCAGCAGCTTAGAAGCGGGGGGGCCGACAGATACGCAGTATTTT. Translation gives CASSLEAGGPTDTQYF.

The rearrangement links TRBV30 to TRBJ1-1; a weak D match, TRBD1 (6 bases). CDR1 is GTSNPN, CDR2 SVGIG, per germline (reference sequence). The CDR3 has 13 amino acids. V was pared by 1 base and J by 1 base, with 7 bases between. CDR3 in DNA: TGTGCCTGGAGTGAACAGGGGAACACTGAAGCTTTCTTT. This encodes CAWSEQGNTEAFF.

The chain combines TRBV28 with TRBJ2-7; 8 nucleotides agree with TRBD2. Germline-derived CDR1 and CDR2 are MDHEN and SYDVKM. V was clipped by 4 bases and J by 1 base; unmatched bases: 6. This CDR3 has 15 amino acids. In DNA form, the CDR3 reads TGTGCCAGCAGTTATGGCGGGGGGTTGTCCTACGAGCAGTACTTC. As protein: CASSYGGGLSYEQYF.

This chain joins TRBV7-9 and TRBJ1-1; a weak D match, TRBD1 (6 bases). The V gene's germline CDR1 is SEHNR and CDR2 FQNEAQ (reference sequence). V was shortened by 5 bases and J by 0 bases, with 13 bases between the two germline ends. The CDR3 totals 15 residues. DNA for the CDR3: TGTGCCAGCAGCCCCCCCGGACAGATGAACACTGAAGCTTTCTTT. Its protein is CASSPPGQMNTEAFF.

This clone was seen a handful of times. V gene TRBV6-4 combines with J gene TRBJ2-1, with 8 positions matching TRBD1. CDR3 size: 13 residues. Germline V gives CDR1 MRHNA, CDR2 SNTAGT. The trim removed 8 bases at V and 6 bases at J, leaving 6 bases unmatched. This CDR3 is CASGQGSSNEQFF. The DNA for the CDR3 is TGTGCCAGCGGACAGGGTAGTTCCAATGAGCAGTTCTTC.

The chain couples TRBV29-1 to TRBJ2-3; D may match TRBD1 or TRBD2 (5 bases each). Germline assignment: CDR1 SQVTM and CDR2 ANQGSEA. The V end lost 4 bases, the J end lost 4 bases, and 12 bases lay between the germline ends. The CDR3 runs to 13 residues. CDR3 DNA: TGCAGCGTTGTCCACGGGGCTTCAGATACGCAGTATTTT. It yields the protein CSVVHGASDTQYF.

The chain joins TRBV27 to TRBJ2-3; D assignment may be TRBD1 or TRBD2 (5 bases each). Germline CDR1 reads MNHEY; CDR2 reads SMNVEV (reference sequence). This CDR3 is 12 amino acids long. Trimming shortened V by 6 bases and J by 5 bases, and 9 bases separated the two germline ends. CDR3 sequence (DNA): TGTGCCAGCAGCGAGAGGGGAGATACGCAGTATTTT. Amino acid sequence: CASSERGDTQYF.